A selection of T cell receptor beta chains follows, all from one sample in a study of molecular identifiers for immune sequencing clone quantification. Using its own MiXCR run on the PCR reads, TCRdb lists one record per CDR3 protein. The profile shows fewer than 350,000 distinct CDR3 sequences, over 20% of them singletons. The sequenced sample consisted of naive CD8+ T cells from blood, with Jurkat cell RNA spiked in. The receptors here all came from a human donor in good health. Some libraries in this study had Jurkat cell RNA spiked in. Both conserved end residues are part of each CDR3. A D gene is named only where the DNA matches it firmly. Size values are once, few and many counts, or a class for expanded clones, and some rows have none.

j_gene	abundance	v_gene	d_gene	CDR3nt	CDR3aa
TRBJ1-1	many	TRBV27	.	TGTGCCAGCAGTTCCCCTGTGGGGCGTACTGAAGCTTTCTTT	CASSSPVGRTEAFF
TRBJ1-5	many	TRBV12-3/TRBV12-4	.	TGTGCCAGCAGAGGACGGATTAGCAATCAGCCCCAGCATTTT	CASRGRISNQPQHF
TRBJ2-1	many	TRBV6-5	.	TGTGCCAGCAGTTACTCGATATTTGGTCATGAGCAGTTCTTC	CASSYSIFGHEQFF
TRBJ2-5	many	TRBV4-1	.	TGCGCCAGCAGCCAATCGGACATGACGGCCCAGTACTTC	CASSQSDMTAQYF
TRBJ2-2	many	TRBV12-3/TRBV12-4	.	TGTGCCAGCCCGGGACACCCAGGAACCGGGGAGCTGTTTTTT	CASPGHPGTGELFF
TRBJ2-7	many	TRBV20-1	.	TGCAGTGCAGATCGGGCGGGTCGGTACGAGCAGTACTTC	CSADRAGRYEQYF
TRBJ1-5	many	TRBV29-1	TRBD1	TGCAGCGTTGAGACAGGGGAGAGCAATCAGCCCCAGCATTTT	CSVETGESNQPQHF
TRBJ2-3	.	TRBV7-9	.	TGTGCCAGCAGCCCCAACCCGGATACGCAGTTTTTT	CASSPNPDTQFF
TRBJ2-7	many	TRBV14	TRBD2	TGTGCCAGCAGCCAAGAACTAGCGGGGGGGCCATACGAGCAGTACTTC	CASSQELAGGPYEQYF
TRBJ2-7	many	TRBV7-8	.	TGTGCCAGCAGCTTAGCGGGGCAGGGGACCTACGAGCAGTACTTC	CASSLAGQGTYEQYF
TRBJ1-4	many	TRBV4-3	.	TGCGCCAGCAGCCAAGGGGGGTCGGCTTCTGAAAAACTGTTTTTT	CASSQGGSASEKLFF
TRBJ2-7	many	TRBV6-5	.	TGTGCCAGCAGAGTGGGAGGATCCCTGGAGCAGTACTTC	CASRVGGSLEQYF
TRBJ1-4	many	TRBV12-3/TRBV12-4	TRBD1	TGTGCCAGCAGTCCAAGGGGGCGCGTCGGTGAAAAACTGTTTTTT	CASSPRGRVGEKLFF
TRBJ1-2	many	TRBV6-5	.	TGTGCCAGCAGTTACTCGCCAGGGCTCTATGGCTACACCTTC	CASSYSPGLYGYTF
TRBJ2-1	.	TRBV7-9	.	TGTGCCAGCAGCTTAACTCTAGTGGGGGCCAATGAGCAGTTCTTC	CASSLTLVGANEQFF
TRBJ1-1	many	TRBV5-5	.	TGTGCCAGCAGCCACAGGGACCTGAACACTGAAGCTTTCTTT	CASSHRDLNTEAFF
TRBJ1-2	.	TRBV4-1	TRBD1	TGCGCCAGCTGCCAAGAAAGTCAGGGGGCGAATGGCTACACCTTC	CASCQESQGANGYTF
TRBJ2-7	many	TRBV7-9	TRBD2	TGTGCCAGCAGCTTTAGCGGGACTTACGAGCAGTACTTC	CASSFSGTYEQYF
TRBJ2-3	many	TRBV9	TRBD2	TGTGCCAGCAGCGGAACTAGCGGTCGTGTTTTCCCAGATACGCAGTATTTT	CASSGTSGRVFPDTQYF
TRBJ2-3	many	TRBV28	.	TGTGCCAGCAGTTTAGGGGGGACCCCGGGTGATACGCAGTATTTT	CASSLGGTPGDTQYF
TRBJ1-1	many	TRBV25-1	.	TGTGCCAGCAGTGATCGGGAGGGCCCCACTGAAGCTTTCTTT	CASSDREGPTEAFF
TRBJ2-7	many	TRBV20-1	.	TGCAGTGCTAGTCATGGGTCCTACGAGCAGTACTTC	CSASHGSYEQYF
TRBJ1-4	many	TRBV7-2	.	TGTGCCAGCAGCTTGCCGGTTAATGAAAAACTGTTTTTT	CASSLPVNEKLFF